In its sample, the clone carrying this T cell receptor beta chain was seen many times. The antigen is undetermined. Of CVID subjects, roughly 15 were female and fewer than 30 male, mean age roughly 40. This sample was taken from a study of T cell clonality in common variable immunodeficiency. Whole-study findings and limits: Reportedly, TCR beta sequences from common variable immunodeficiency showed fewer deletions and N-nucleotide insertions. CVID subjects showed higher TCRbeta clonality than healthy controls.

Profiled with immunoSEQ multiplex PCR; TCRdb holds only in-frame clones, not every one. This repertoire holds about 30,000 clones, and none appear only once. The specimen sequenced was peripheral blood mononuclear cells. This TCR was recovered from a human donor with common variable immunodeficiency.

CDR3 region: CASSNPGQGPLPQHF. The CDR3 bases that were read are TGTGCCAGCAGTAACCCGGGACAGGGACCCCTACCC. The chain couples TRBV2 to TRBJ1-5; 9 nucleotides line up with TRBD1. The read ends 3 residues before the CDR3 terminus; that terminus is restored from the germline J gene. Per germline, CDR1 SNHLY and CDR2 FYNNEI. The CDR3 is made up of 15 amino acids. The full variable domain, completed using reference TRBV2 and TRBJ1-5, is EPEVTQTPSHQVTQMGQEVILRCVPISNHLYFYWYRQILGQKVEFLVSFYNNEISEKSEIFDDQFSVERPDGSNFTLKIRSTKLEDSAMYFCASSNPGQGPLPQHFGDGTRLSIL.